The 28 T cell receptor beta chains in this list originate from one sample, sequenced in a study of cytomegalovirus exposure and HLA in healthy donors. Vbeta (60) and Jbeta (13) primers were used in the PCR. Profiled with immunoSEQ multiplex PCR; TCRdb holds only in-frame clones, not every one. The table records tens of thousands of clones, 63% of them present only once. The sample comprised PBMCs. These receptors were collected from a middle-aged woman in good health and CMV-seropositive.

V is TRBV29-1 and J is TRBJ2-7, with TRBD2 matching over 7 bases. This CDR3 has 12 residues. V shed 4 bases, J shed 3 bases, and the junction held 3 bases outside the gene matches. The germline V gene encodes CDR1 SQVTM and CDR2 ANQGSEA. The CDR3: CSVARDYYEQYF. The CDR3 nucleotides are TGCAGCGTTGCCCGGGACTACTACGAGCAGTACTTC.

This chain uses TRBV5-1 with TRBJ1-1, with D possibly TRBD1 on 6 matching bases. This CDR3 contains 15 residues. V dropped 0 bases and J dropped 3 bases, with 12 bases sitting between them. Germline V gene data show CDR1 as SGHRS and CDR2 as YFSETQ. The CDR3 here is CASSLDRVEYTEAFF. In DNA form, the CDR3 reads TGCGCCAGCAGCTTGGACAGGGTGGAGTACACTGAAGCTTTCTTT.

This chain uses TRBV23-1 with TRBJ1-5; TRBD1 might be the D (6 bases). TRBV23-1 is classed as an ORF, of uncertain function. This CDR3 has 14 residues. Trimming pared 3 bases from V and 6 bases from J, leaving 12 bases between. The CDR3 sequence is CASSHPRGGQPQHF. Here the CDR3 DNA reads TGCGCCAGCAGTCACCCCCGAGGGGGTCAGCCCCAGCATTTT.

The chain recombines TRBV7-9 with TRBJ2-3; D is possibly TRBD2 (5 bases). The length of the CDR3 is 16 residues. Looked up from germline, CDR1 is SEHNR and CDR2 is FQNEAQ (reference sequence). Trimming stripped 5 bases from V and 7 bases from J, with 22 bases between. The CDR3 here is CASSPYRRRDSYTQYF. In nucleotides, the CDR3 is TGTGCCAGCAGCCCCTACCGACGACGGGATTCGTATACGCAGTATTTT.

The rearrangement uses TRBV7-8 and TRBJ1-3; D not resolved. The CDR3 contains 15 residues. In germline, CDR1 is SGHVS, CDR2 FQNEAQ. With 6 bases removed from V and 0 bases from J, the gap between germline ends came to 12 bases. Here the CDR3 DNA reads TGTGCCAGCAGTCCCAAACAAACCTCTGGAAACACCATATATTTT. This sequence encodes CASSPKQTSGNTIYF.

This clone was seen only a few times. The V call is TRBV27, the J call TRBJ2-1; TRBD1 matches 9 bases. Trimming took 5 bases from V and 5 from J; bases not matched to a gene: 4. Germline lookup yields CDR1 MNHEY and CDR2 SMNVEV (reference sequence). The CDR3 has 14 residues. The CDR3 DNA is TGTGCCAGCAGTCCCCGGACAGGGGACAATGAGCAGTTCTTC. Translating it yields CASSPRTGDNEQFF.

This chain connects TRBV25-1 to TRBJ2-5; D gene uncertain. V was shortened by 3 bases and J by 2 bases, with 7 bases between the two germline ends. The CDR3 is 13 amino acids. The germline gives CDR1 MGHDK, CDR2 SYGVNS. The CDR3 DNA reads as TGTGCCAGCAGTGAGCTAGTACAAGAGACCCAGTACTTC. Encoded protein: CASSELVQETQYF.

The chain links TRBV25-1 to TRBJ2-1, with D possibly TRBD1 on 6 matching bases. V dropped 6 bases and J dropped 7 bases, with 16 bases sitting between them. The CDR3 loop spans 14 amino acids. Germline values: CDR1 MGHDK, CDR2 SYGVNS. The CDR3 loop reads CASSPSGRGNEQFF. The CDR3 DNA reads as TGTGCCAGCAGCCCCTCCGGCAGGGGAAATGAGCAGTTCTTC.

This clone was detected only a few times. The chain employs TRBV5-6 and TRBJ2-3; D gene uncertain. Germline CDR1 SGHDT, CDR2 YYEEEE. Trimming took 0 bases from V and 6 from J, leaving 14 bases between them. The CDR3 consists of 15 residues. The CDR3 DNA is TGTGCCAGCAGCTTGGACGGCGGATACACGGATACGCAGTATTTT. Translation: CASSLDGGYTDTQYF.

This clone was counted only a few times. The chain uses TRBV7-9 and TRBJ2-7, with TRBD1 as a possible D gene (6 bases). V shed 1 base and J shed 2 bases, with 15 bases lying between them. The germline gives CDR1 SEHNR, CDR2 FQNEAQ (reference sequence). The CDR3 consists of 16 residues. CDR3 DNA: TGTGCCAGCAGCTTAGGGGCTGGGGGCCTTACCTACGAGCAGTACTTC. This gives the protein CASSLGAGGLTYEQYF. The variable domain in full, completed from reference TRBV7-9 and TRBJ2-7, reads DTGVSQNPRHKITKRGQNVTFRCDPISEHNRLYWYRQTLGQGPEFLTYFQNEAQLEKSRLLSDRFSAERPKGSFSTLEIQRTEQGDSAMYLCASSLGAGGLTYEQYFGPGTRLTVT.

This sequence joins TRBV2 and TRBJ1-5; D is possibly TRBD1 (6 bases). Deletions cut 8 bases from V and 4 bases from J, with 15 bases between. Looked up from germline, CDR1 is SNHLY and CDR2 is FYNNEI. The CDR3 is made up of 14 amino acids. CDR3 nucleotide sequence: TGTGCCAGCCGAGCAGGGGACGGAAATCAGCCCCAGCATTTT. It encodes CASRAGDGNQPQHF.

This chain uses TRBV5-1 with TRBJ2-3; TRBD2 agrees at 7 bases. V trimming: 4 bases; J trimming: 3 bases; junction bases outside the gene matches: 11. The germline CDR1 and CDR2 sequences are SGHRS and YFSETQ. The CDR3 runs 16 residues. CDR3 sequence (DNA): TGCGCCAGCAGCCAAAGAGGGGCGGGAGAGACAGATACGCAGTATTTT. It encodes CASSQRGAGETDTQYF.

V gene TRBV6-5 combines with J gene TRBJ2-7; TRBD1 aligns across 10 bases. The germline gives CDR1 MNHEY, CDR2 SVGAGI. The CDR3 is 14 residues long. The J segment lost 2 bases and the V segment lost 5 bases, leaving 3 bases of the junction unmatched. The CDR3, as DNA: TGTGCCAGCAGTACCGGGACAGGGGCCTACGAGCAGTACTTC. This gives the protein CASSTGTGAYEQYF.

The chain links TRBV7-8 to TRBJ2-5, with 8 bases lining up with TRBD2. CDR1 is SGHVS and CDR2 is FQNEAQ in the germline V gene. V trimming: 2 bases; J trimming: 5 bases; junction bases outside the gene matches: 7. This CDR3 contains 15 residues. In DNA, the CDR3 is TGTGCCAGCAGCTTACGTGACGGGAGGGTGGAGACCCAGTACTTC. It is translated as CASSLRDGRVETQYF.

This chain joins TRBV30 and TRBJ1-5; D is undetermined. The CDR3 is 13 residues long. V lost 5 bases and J 0 bases, leaving 8 bases between the germline ends. Germline CDR1 reads GTSNPN; CDR2 reads SVGIG (reference sequence). The CDR3 is CAWEANSNQPQHF. In DNA form, the CDR3 reads TGTGCCTGGGAAGCTAATAGCAATCAGCCCCAGCATTTT.

V is TRBV10-3 and J is TRBJ1-1, with D possibly matching TRBD1 (6 bases). This CDR3 has 14 residues. Germline assignment: CDR1 ENHRY and CDR2 SYGVKD. V gave up 6 bases and J gave up 1 base, with 12 bases separating them. CDR3 in amino acids: CAIRSEQGNTEAFF. Here the CDR3 DNA reads TGTGCCATCAGAAGTGAACAGGGGAACACTGAAGCTTTCTTT.

The CDR3, as DNA: TGCGCCAGCAGCAGAGTCCGGGAGGGAGGCACAGATACGCAGTATTTT. Its protein is CASSRVREGGTDTQYF. The V and J genes are TRBV5-1 and TRBJ2-3; TRBD2 matches 8 bases. Germline CDR1 and CDR2: SGHRS and YFSETQ. This CDR3 has 16 amino acids. The trim removed 4 bases at V and 1 base at J, leaving 8 bases unmatched.

This chain joins TRBV18 and TRBJ1-4; tentative D call: TRBD1 (5 bases). In germline, CDR1 is KGHSH, CDR2 LQKENI. The V and J ends lost 1 base and 5 bases respectively, with 11 bases between them. The CDR3 covers 15 residues. The CDR3 coding sequence is TGTGCCAGCTCACCACGACAGCCTGCCAATGAAAAACTGTTTTTT. Residues: CASSPRQPANEKLFF.

The chain employs TRBV2 and TRBJ2-1, with D perhaps matching TRBD1 (5 bases). CDR1 and CDR2 from the germline V gene are SNHLY and FYNNEI. Trimming shortened V by 4 bases and J by 13 bases, and 11 bases separated the two germline ends. This CDR3 region has 11 residues. In DNA form, the CDR3 reads TGTGCCAGCAGTGCAAGACAGATACAGTTCTTC. Its protein is CASSARQIQFF.

CDR3 bases: TGTGCCAGCAGTGACTTAAACCCTTGGCCCCTAGAAAAGGTTTCGTACGAGCAGTACTTC. This translates into CASSDLNPWPLEKVSYEQYF. The chain employs TRBV6-4 and TRBJ2-7; D remains ambiguous. CDR1 is MRHNA, CDR2 SNTAGT, per germline. The CDR3 loop spans 20 amino acids. Between the trimmed V and J ends, which lost 1 base and 4 bases, there was a span of 29 bases.

This clone is a singleton in its sample. The chain has TRBV23-1 and TRBJ2-7; possibly TRBD2 for D (5 bases). TRBV23-1 carries the ORF label, with uncertain function. This CDR3 has 12 amino acids. Trimming took 4 bases from V and 4 from J, leaving 8 bases between them. DNA of the CDR3: TGCGCCAGCAGTCCGGGGTTTTACGAGCAGTACTTC. It yields the protein CASSPGFYEQYF.

This clone was counted only a few times. The rearrangement links TRBV2 to TRBJ1-5; D remains unclear. Trimming removed 3 bases from V and 1 base from J, with 4 bases in between. The CDR3 covers 13 residues. The germline CDR1 and CDR2 sequences are SNHLY and FYNNEI. The CDR3 spells CASSDQSNQPQHF. The CDR3, as DNA: TGTGCCAGCAGTGACCAGAGCAATCAGCCCCAGCATTTT. Complete variable domain (other parts from reference TRBV2 and TRBJ1-5): EPEVTQTPSHQVTQMGQEVILRCVPISNHLYFYWYRQILGQKVEFLVSFYNNEISEKSEIFDDQFSVERPDGSNFTLKIRSTKLEDSAMYFCASSDQSNQPQHFGDGTRLSIL.

J is TRBJ1-3 and V is TRBV7-2, with D unclear. Looked up from germline, CDR1 is SGHTA and CDR2 is FQGNSA. Trimming took 8 bases from V and 0 from J, leaving 11 bases between them. This CDR3 has 14 amino acids. CDR3 sequence reads: CASGRVSSGNTIYF. The CDR3 nucleotides read TGTGCCAGCGGCCGGGTCTCCTCTGGAAACACCATATATTTT.

The chain recombines TRBV19 with TRBJ1-2; 7 positions match TRBD1. This CDR3 region has 17 residues. J was trimmed by 6 bases and V by 7 bases; bases with no gene match: 20. Germline CDR1 and CDR2: LNHDA and SQIVND (reference sequence). In DNA form, the CDR3 reads TGTGCCAGTACCCCCCTAGGGGGACTCGACAGGGCCCATGGCTACACCTTC. Amino acid sequence: CASTPLGGLDRAHGYTF.

V is TRBV10-3 and J is TRBJ1-2, with D perhaps TRBD1 (5 bases). Germline assignment: CDR1 ENHRY and CDR2 SYGVKD. The germline V and J ends were trimmed by 8 bases and 8 bases, with 21 bases remaining between them. The CDR3 covers 14 residues. CDR3 bases: TGTGCCATCCATGCGGGGAGGGGACTCGGCGGCTACACCTTC. Encoded protein: CAIHAGRGLGGYTF.

V gene TRBV7-9 combines with J gene TRBJ2-3; TRBD1 aligns across 7 bases. This CDR3 has 18 residues. The germline CDR1 and CDR2 sequences are SEHNR and FQNEAQ (reference sequence). The trim removed 0 bases at V and 1 base at J, leaving 10 bases unmatched. DNA of the CDR3: TGTGCCAGCAGCTTAGCCAAGGCCGGAAGGGGGCGCACAGATACGCAGTATTTT. The encoded protein is CASSLAKAGRGRTDTQYF.

V gene TRBV28 combines with J gene TRBJ2-1, with D tentatively TRBD2 (6 bases). Trimming cost V 3 bases and J 10 bases, with 19 bases left between them. From germline, CDR1 is MDHEN and CDR2 SYDVKM. This CDR3 has 15 amino acids. As DNA, the CDR3 is TGTGCCAGCAGTTTCCCGCAGGGAGGATTTCTCGAGCAGTTCTTC. It encodes CASSFPQGGFLEQFF.

The chain is built from TRBV28 and TRBJ2-7; a weak D match, TRBD2 (6 bases). V was trimmed by 3 bases and J by 2 bases, leaving 14 bases between them. The germline gives CDR1 MDHEN, CDR2 SYDVKM. The CDR3 covers 15 residues. As DNA, the CDR3 is TGTGCCAGCAGTTTCCATCCGGGGGAAACCTACGAGCAGTACTTC. Residues: CASSFHPGETYEQYF.